This TCR beta chain appears in the sequencing data of a study of shared clonotypes between healthy human individuals (dated by TCRdb to the early 2020s). Study-wide context: The cohort comprised two women and three men aged 18 to 49 years. Libraries were prepared and TCR repertoires were sequenced by different laboratories using diverse techniques, in order to increase sequencing depth and limit assay-specific biases. To estimate repertoire size and how much clonotype sharing occurs between individuals, the study deeply sequenced the blood TCR repertoires of five healthy adults. Each donor's leukapheresis produced roughly between roughly 0.9 and 8.9 billion PBMCs. For each donor, CD4 naive and CD4 memory were each run on three plates, CD8 naive on two plates, and CD8 memory on one plate. What the research found in general, with its limitations: Sampling was limited to blood, and TCR repertoires in tissue likely differ from TCR repertoires in blood. When a few donors were compared, the shared fraction of clonotypes was about 5% for naive CD4, roughly 3.4% for naive CD8, 2% to 2.5% for memory CD4, and less than 0.45% for memory CD8. Higher generation probabilities were observed for clonotypes shared by all four sorted-subset donors than for non-shared clonotypes. The genetic and exposure-history diversity represented was limited by the small number of donors. Estimated clonotype richness was generally larger for naive than for memory subsets. Even with the large sequencing depth, rarefaction of the sorted-subset datasets indicated that sequencing was incomplete. Pairwise subsampling indicated that sequencing depth was expected to affect the degree of clonotype sharing among donors.

Reading the germline V gene (reference sequence) gives CDR1 SGHKS and CDR2 YYEKEE. V is shortened by 2 bases, J by 4 bases, and the region joining them spans 16 bases. There are 16 amino acids in the CDR3, from cysteine to phenylalanine inclusive. Only the CDR3 region is kept as DNA, spanning 48 bases read in frame from base 1. The donors were healthy, HIV-negative adults who had no recently reported acute infections or vaccinations. All donors were Caucasian adults living in Nashville, Tennessee, USA. CD4+ T cells were enriched by magnetic negative selection, after which naive cells were positively selected on CD45RA and the negative fraction was taken as the memory subset. After blood collection by leukapheresis, PBMCs were isolated using Ficoll-Histopaque density gradient centrifugation and then cryopreserved in the vapor phase of liquid nitrogen. Analytical flow cytometry was used to check the purity and quantity of every magnetically sorted T cell population. Genomic DNA was isolated from each sorted fraction and quantified by UV absorbance on a Nanodrop 2000c.

Regarding this clone: Its antigen target is currently unknown. Within one base of it there is no much larger clone, and no base qualities were kept.

Using the deep immunoSEQ assay, multiplex PCR amplified TCR CDR3 regions from genomic DNA. Extracted genomic DNA from each cell subset was distributed evenly across all wells of several immunoSEQ 96-well plates, and each plate was treated as a replicate. For sorted subsets, about 200 ng genomic DNA, equal to some 28,000 T cell genomes, was loaded into each replicate PCR. Purified libraries were measured with a Qubit 3.0 fluorometer, size-checked on a Bioanalyzer 2100, and measured again with the KAPA Library Quantification kit. Every immunoSEQ 96-well plate was sequenced on a dedicated single-read 150-cycle Illumina NextSeq 550 flow cell. Processing in the source paper ran as follows. Because the immunoSEQ output included only junctional sequences and no quality scores, the filtering could not be the same as the filtering used for full-length reads. To assign V/J genes and CDR3, sequences were annotated against IMGT germline references using PyIR, a Python wrapper for IgBLAST v1.9. Reads with weak V/J assignments (E-value above 1e-6), missing CDR3, stop codons, out-of-frame junctions, or ambiguous translated residues were removed. V3J clonotypes were defined as sequences sharing an identical inferred V gene, J gene, and CDR3 amino acid sequence. To compute the percentage overlap between repertoires, the number of shared unique clonotypes was divided by the size of the smaller repertoire. Repertoire richness was assessed with RTK rarefaction, the Chao1 estimator, and Recon v2.1 estimates of unobserved clonotypes. For all TCRbeta clonotypes obtained by the gDNA method from a few donors, generation probabilities were computed with OLGA. TCRdb's version of the immuneACCESS table is confined to in-frame rearrangements and falls short of the full clone set. An unresolved V gene accounts for under half of the shortfall where checked; the remainder is of unknown origin. The DNA gave D and trimming, while V, J and clone size come from that table. The sample yields over 1.4 million clones; roughly 97% were counted once. The top ten clonotypes cover 0.95% to 1.5% of the sample.

The chain joins TRBV5-5 to TRBJ1-3, with the D gene not clear enough to name. This sequence was found in a man younger than 45 in good health. The sequencing sample was made of naive CD4+ T cells sorted from blood. Sample cell subset or site, as interpreted from the label and publication: CD45RA+ positively selected. The DNA reads as follows: TGTGCCAGCAGCTTTATGCCCGGAGGGCAAGGAAACACCATATATTTT. It translates to CASSFMPGGQGNTIYF.